This T cell receptor beta chain came from a study of PD-1 blockade in classical Hodgkin lymphoma. Method: immunoSEQ multiplex PCR; TCRdb's copy keeps in-frame clones and lacks some. Altogether 75,000 to 100,000 clones are present, approximately 80% being singletons, with the ten largest covering roughly 15%. Germline V gives CDR1 SGHNT, CDR2 YYREEE (reference sequence). This CDR3 is built from 16 residues. Trimming shortened V by 1 base and J by 8 bases, and 21 bases separated the two germline ends. The patients all showed relapse after autologous stem cell transplantation, while their brentuximab vedotin exposure varied.

The sample consisted of peripheral blood mononuclear cells (PBMCs), taken before the second cycle of nivolumab. The TCR sequence derives from a human donor with classical Hodgkin lymphoma. The chain is built from TRBV5-4 and TRBJ1-2; perhaps TRBD1 as D (6 bases). CDR3 sequence reads: CASSLRGSALEGGYTF. CDR3 sequence (DNA): TGTGCCAGCAGCTTGAGGGGGTCAGCCCTTGAGGGGGGCTACACCTTC.